What follows describes a single TCR beta chain. The sample comes from a study of T cell changes during pregnancy in multiple sclerosis. Measured with immunoSEQ multiplex PCR; TCRdb has only the in-frame clones, and not every one. The table shows about 55,000 clones, with more than 80% occurring only once. The receptor was derived from a female donor with multiple sclerosis, enrolled in a pregnancy study. The source was CD4+ T cells from peripheral blood mononuclear cells, collected in the first trimester of pregnancy.

The CDR3 DNA reads TGTGCCAGCTACCGGGGGAATCAGCCCCAGCATTTT. This gives the protein CASYRGNQPQHF. This chain connects TRBV7-3 to TRBJ1-5, with a possible D match to TRBD1 (5 bases). The CDR3 loop spans 12 amino acids. V lost 8 bases, J lost 4 bases, and 9 bases lay in between. Germline values: CDR1 SGHTA, CDR2 FQGTGA.